The text below deals with one TCR beta chain. The time point denotes: after dendritic cell vaccination, including at tumor progression/relapse. This entry belongs to a study of glioma-infiltrating T cells after dendritic cell vaccination. Looking at the study overall: Dendritic cells derived from monocytes and pulsed with autologous tumor lysate formed the vaccine.

The PCR used 60 V beta and 13 J beta primers. Sequencing was performed with immunoSEQ multiplex PCR; in TCRdb, only in-frame clones are kept and a portion is missing. The table has roughly 100,000 clones, roughly 90% seen once. Trimming left V 4 bases short and J 4 bases short, with 15 bases between. In germline, CDR1 is ENHRY, CDR2 SYGVKD. This CDR3 is built from 15 residues. Sequenced here: blood, sampled after dendritic cell vaccination. The sequence was collected from a human donor with glioblastoma. The chain has TRBV10-3 and TRBJ2-3, with a tentative D call TRBD1 (6 bases). The CDR3 coding sequence is TGTGCCATCAGTGGTTATACTTCAGGGGCAGATACGCAGTATTTT. It is translated as CAISGYTSGADTQYF.